This is a list of T cell receptor beta chains from one sample in a study of blood T cell repertoires in COVID-19. Measured with immunoSEQ multiplex PCR; TCRdb has only the in-frame clones, and not every one. The sample has 99,000 or so clones; roughly 80% are singletons. Material for sequencing was peripheral blood. The origin of the receptors is an elderly woman with acute or convalescent COVID-19. Each CDR3 is given with its conserved first and last residue. D genes are given only for firm matches. Expanded clones get a size class; other rows say once, few or many, or leave the size out.

D,size,J,V,CDR3,DNA
TRBD2,NA,TRBJ2-7,TRBV3-1/TRBV3-2,CASSLTLAAYEQYF,TGTGCCAGCAGCCTTACACTAGCGGCCTACGAGCAGTACTTC
TRBD2,NA,TRBJ2-3,TRBV5-5,CASSLRAGATDTQYF,TGTGCCAGCAGCTTGCGCGCGGGAGCGACAGATACGCAGTATTTT
NA,NA,TRBJ1-5,TRBV7-8,CASSRGDRLEPQHF,TGTGCCAGCAGCCGAGGAGACAGACTAGAGCCCCAGCATTTT
NA,NA,TRBJ1-1,TRBV19,CASSLRQNTEAFF,TGTGCCAGTAGTCTACGACAGAACACTGAAGCTTTCTTT
NA,NA,TRBJ2-1,TRBV7-8,CASTPGIFQGSYNEQFF,TGTGCCAGCACTCCAGGGATTTTTCAAGGATCCTACAATGAGCAGTTCTTC
TRBD1,NA,TRBJ1-1,TRBV5-1,CASSPEQNRGAEAFF,TGCGCCAGCAGCCCGGAACAGAACAGGGGGGCGGAAGCTTTCTTT
TRBD1,NA,TRBJ2-3,TRBV13,CASSPGTGLTDTQYF,TGTGCCAGCAGCCCCGGGACAGGGCTCACAGATACGCAGTATTTT
NA,NA,TRBJ2-3,TRBV2,CASSVASSTDTQYF,TGTGCCAGCAGCGTAGCATCTAGCACAGATACGCAGTATTTT
NA,once,TRBJ1-1,TRBV14,CASSQRVWDTEAFF,TGTGCCAGCAGCCAACGGGTATGGGACACTGAAGCTTTCTTT
NA,NA,TRBJ2-1,TRBV6-1,CASSDRYNEQFF,TGTGCCAGCAGTGACCGCTACAATGAGCAGTTCTTC
TRBD2,NA,TRBJ2-1,TRBV27,CASSSATSGTYNEQFF,TGTGCCAGCAGTTCCGCGACTAGCGGGACCTACAATGAGCAGTTCTTC
NA,NA,TRBJ1-2,TRBV18,CASSPQGVEGDGYTF,TGTGCCAGCTCGCCACAGGGAGTTGAAGGCGATGGCTACACCTTC
TRBD1,NA,TRBJ2-2,TRBV7-2,CASSPQGARTGELFF,TGTGCCAGCAGCCCGCAGGGGGCACGGACCGGGGAGCTGTTTTTT
NA,few,TRBJ1-5,TRBV18,CASSNGGLQPQHF,TGTGCCAGCTCTAACGGGGGGTTACAGCCCCAGCATTTT
TRBD2,NA,TRBJ2-1,TRBV5-5,CASSPGGGYNEQFF,TGTGCCAGCAGCCCCGGGGGAGGGTACAATGAGCAGTTCTTC
TRBD2,NA,TRBJ2-2,TRBV7-2,CASSLAQGLAGPTGELFF,TGTGCCAGCAGCTTAGCGCAGGGACTAGCGGGACCCACCGGGGAGCTGTTTTTT
TRBD1,NA,TRBJ1-1,TRBV7-9,CASSLGGTGEAAFF,TGTGCCAGCAGCTTAGGGGGGACAGGGGAAGCAGCTTTCTTT
NA,once,TRBJ2-7,TRBV5-8,CASSRGGAVPF,TGTGCCAGCAGTCGTGGGGGCGCGGTTCCCTTC
NA,once,TRBJ2-3,TRBV11-2,CASSSGDTTTGDTQYF,TGTGCCAGCAGCTCCGGGGACACAACGACCGGGGATACGCAGTATTTT
NA,NA,TRBJ2-5,TRBV7-8,CASRAGFQETQYF,TGTGCCAGCAGGGCAGGGTTTCAAGAGACCCAGTACTTC
TRBD2,NA,TRBJ2-1,TRBV7-8,CASSLVLAGPGEQFF,TGTGCCAGCAGCTTAGTACTAGCGGGACCTGGTGAGCAGTTCTTC
TRBD1,NA,TRBJ1-2,TRBV12-3/TRBV12-4,CASSPGQGGYTF,TGTGCCAGCAGTCCCGGACAGGGTGGCTACACCTTC
NA,NA,TRBJ1-5,TRBV19,CASSSGTADQPQHF,TGTGCCAGTAGTTCCGGAACAGCAGATCAGCCCCAGCATTTT
TRBD1,NA,TRBJ2-5,TRBV6-1,CASSEWTGVETQYF,TGTGCCAGCAGTGAGTGGACAGGGGTCGAGACCCAGTACTTC
NA,NA,TRBJ2-1,TRBV11-2,CASSPLRTSSYNEQFF,TGTGCCAGCAGCCCCCTACGTACTAGCTCCTACAATGAGCAGTTCTTC
NA,once,TRBJ2-7,TRBV12-3/TRBV12-4,CASSNLASYEQYF,TGTGCCAGCAGCAACCTAGCGAGCTACGAGCAGTACTTC
NA,NA,TRBJ2-5,TRBV18,CASSRDNQETQYF,TGTGCCAGCTCACGCGACAACCAAGAGACCCAGTACTTC
NA,NA,TRBJ2-1,TRBV24-1,CATSDRTTAYNEQFF,TGTGCCACCAGTGATAGGACAACGGCCTACAATGAGCAGTTCTTC